Listed below are T cell receptor beta chains from one sample, sequenced in a study of post-analysis software for immune sequencing data. TCRdb reprocessed the PCR reads via MiXCR and lists one record per CDR3 protein. The sample records more than 500,000 distinct CDR3 sequences, around 34% being singletons. Material: blood. These receptors all stem from a girl aged 2-17 years with multiple sclerosis. CDR3s include the opening cysteine and the closing phenylalanine or tryptophan.

V gene: TRBV6-6
J gene: TRBJ2-3
CDR3 protein: CASILGLAGRGTDTQYF

V gene: TRBV4-1
J gene: TRBJ2-3
CDR3 protein: CASSQGDKSTDTQYF

V gene: TRBV6-5
J gene: TRBJ1-2
CDR3 protein: CASSYKGVEGYTF

V gene: TRBV3-1
J gene: TRBJ2-7
CDR3 protein: CASSQPTLGLGVYEQYF

V gene: TRBV7-2
J gene: TRBJ2-5
CDR3 protein: CASSPLGGGPETQYF

V gene: TRBV6-1
J gene: TRBJ2-2
CDR3 protein: CASNSGRGELFF

V gene: TRBV20-1
J gene: TRBJ1-5
CDR3 protein: CSARVVNTRQGNQPQHF

V gene: TRBV12-3/TRBV12-4
J gene: NA
CDR3 protein: CASSAGRGPYQETQYF

V gene: TRBV15
J gene: TRBJ2-1
CDR3 protein: CAARVAARGTYNEQFF

V gene: TRBV29-1
J gene: TRBJ1-1
CDR3 protein: CSVGGGGLNTEAFF

V gene: TRBV7-3
J gene: NA
CDR3 protein: CASSLSGGSVYEQYF

V gene: TRBV5-1
J gene: TRBJ2-1
CDR3 protein: CASGSPGLGSNEQFF